This TCR beta chain stems from a study of T-cell memory formation after mild COVID-19. TCRdb called the 5' RACE reads again in MiXCR, with one record for every CDR3 protein. Among 280,000 or so distinct CDR3 sequences, roughly 18% were seen once, and the ten largest hold about 23%. The table lists this clonotype with a few counts. The germline gives CDR1 MNHEY, CDR2 SMNVEV (reference sequence). Unmatched junction bases numbered 3, after V lost 7 bases and J lost 3 bases. This CDR3 region has 13 residues. The V gene is TRBV27, the J gene TRBJ1-1; 9 bases are a match to TRBD1. The sample was PBMCs or a T cell subset sorted from them (not recorded which). The clonotype originates from a man aged 18 to 29 who had mild COVID-19 (a few samples of this study predate the infection). Cell type and time point are not known. CDR3 DNA sequence: TGTGCCAGCATGGGACAGGGCTACACTGAAGCTTTCTTT. Protein: CASMGQGYTEAFF.